Following are 10 T cell receptor beta chains from one sample sequenced in a study of persistence of HIV-infected CD4 T cells. Anti-CD3/anti-CD28 beads served as a nonspecific positive control stimulus. CD4+ T cells upregulating both CD40 ligand and CD69 were sorted as responding cells. The libraries were made with immunoSEQ version 4 in survey mode. This table comes from immunoSEQ multiplex PCR, and its TCRdb copy is limited to in-frame clones, with some not included. This sample yields approximately 44,000 clones, of which 89% are seen a single time; approximately 0.93% belongs to the top ten. The antigens of these receptors remain unknown. The specimen comprised CD4+ T cells sorted from PBMCs after approximately 19-hour stimulation, sampled from a patient who received antiretroviral therapy. The receptors here all came from an adult man with HIV who was CMV-seropositive.

The chain carries TRBV6-1 and TRBJ1-4, with D possibly TRBD1 on 5 matching bases. The CDR3 runs 15 residues. CDR1 is MNHNS and CDR2 is SASEGT in the germline V gene. Trimming removed 2 bases at V and 2 bases at J, with 9 bases between. The CDR3 sequence is CASSERGTTNEKLFF. DNA for the CDR3: TGTGCCAGCAGTGAAAGGGGTACTACTAATGAAAAACTGTTTTTT.

This chain links TRBV2 with TRBJ1-1; D is undetermined. The CDR3 loop spans 10 amino acids. The ends were cut back, 7 bases at V and 11 bases at J, with 11 bases in the middle. The germline gives CDR1 SNHLY, CDR2 FYNNEI. The DNA of the CDR3 is TGTGCCAGCAAAGAGGAAGTGGCTTTCTTT. Protein: CASKEEVAFF.

V gene TRBV18 combines with J gene TRBJ1-5, with unresolved D. The CDR3 sequence is 15 residues long. Trimming took off 2 bases at V and 6 bases at J, with 14 bases between the two ends. In germline, CDR1 is KGHSH, CDR2 LQKENI. The CDR3 is CASSPDAIGSQPQHF. The CDR3 bases are TGTGCCAGCTCACCAGATGCAATAGGGAGTCAGCCCCAGCATTTT.

The V call is TRBV5-1, the J call TRBJ2-1; D might be TRBD1 or TRBD2, each matching 5 bases. Germline V CDR1 and CDR2: SGHRS, YFSETQ. Trimming shortened V by 0 bases and J by 3 bases, and 10 bases separated the two germline ends. The CDR3 contains 15 residues. The CDR3 bases are TGCGCCAGCAGCTTGGACGGGACGGACTACAATGAGCAGTTCTTC. Amino acid sequence: CASSLDGTDYNEQFF. The full variable domain, rest sourced from reference TRBV5-1 and TRBJ2-1, is KAGVTQTPRYLIKTRGQQVTLSCSPISGHRSVSWYQQTPGQGLQFLFEYFSETQRNKGNFPGRFSGRQFSNSRSEMNVSTLELGDSALYLCASSLDGTDYNEQFFGPGTRLTVL.

This clone was detected a few times. The rearrangement links TRBV6-6 to TRBJ2-7; 9 nucleotides line up with TRBD1. The CDR3 has 14 residues. Germline V gives CDR1 MNHNY, CDR2 SVGAGI (reference sequence). Unmatched junction bases numbered 6, after V lost 2 bases and J lost 7 bases. The CDR3 sequence is CASSYPDRGAEQYF. The CDR3 DNA reads TGTGCCAGCAGTTACCCGGACAGGGGAGCAGAGCAGTACTTC.

The V gene is TRBV9, the J gene TRBJ2-7; TRBD1 agrees at 7 bases. Unmatched junction bases numbered 7, after V lost 4 bases and J lost 0 bases. Germline V gene data show CDR1 as SGDLS and CDR2 as YYNGEE. This CDR3 region has 15 residues. The CDR3 sequence is CASSPRTGSSYEQYF. In nucleotides, the CDR3 is TGTGCCAGCAGCCCAAGGACAGGTAGCTCCTACGAGCAGTACTTC.

The chain recombines TRBV18 with TRBJ1-5, with a tentative D call TRBD1 (6 bases). Looked up from germline, CDR1 is KGHSH and CDR2 is LQKENI. Trimming took 5 bases from V and 4 from J, leaving 15 bases between them. The CDR3 is made up of 15 amino acids. CDR3: CASSSTGFLNQPQHF. The CDR3 DNA is TGTGCCAGCTCAAGTACAGGGTTTTTGAATCAGCCCCAGCATTTT.

The rearrangement uses TRBV27 and TRBJ1-3; maybe TRBD1 (6 bases). CDR1 is MNHEY and CDR2 is SMNVEV in the germline V gene (reference sequence). V dropped 0 bases and J dropped 2 bases, with 14 bases sitting between them. The CDR3 loop spans 17 amino acids. This chain's CDR3 is CASSLSGRGLAGNTIYF. The CDR3, as DNA: TGTGCCAGCAGTTTATCGGGCAGGGGATTAGCTGGAAACACCATATATTTT.

This chain connects TRBV23-1 to TRBJ2-4; a possible D gene is TRBD1 (6 bases). TRBV23-1 is an open reading frame whose function is uncertain. V shed 6 bases and J shed 0 bases, with 21 bases lying between them. The CDR3 totals 18 residues. The chain's CDR3 is CASSRVRKQGLAKNIQYF. The CDR3, as DNA: TGCGCCAGCAGCCGGGTTCGTAAACAGGGCCTAGCCAAAAACATTCAGTACTTC.

The rearrangement joins TRBV7-6 to TRBJ1-1; TRBD1 is a possible D gene (6 bases). Germline CDR1 SGHVS, CDR2 FNYEAQ. The V and J ends lost 1 base and 4 bases respectively, with 10 bases between them. CDR3 length equals 14 residues. The CDR3 DNA follows: TGTGCCAGCAGCTTAGAGGGGGTGATCACTGAAGCTTTCTTT. This gives the protein CASSLEGVITEAFF.